This is a list of T cell receptor beta chains from one sample in a study of shared clonotypes between healthy human individuals. Here immunoSEQ multiplex PCR was the method, and the copy in TCRdb shows in-frame clones only, minus some. In the table there are approximately 2.5 million clones, over 85% of which are singletons. Sample: naive CD4+ T cells from PBMCs. These receptors originate from a young man in good health. Some clones in this sample may be carry-over from other donors' samples. Each CDR3 is given with its conserved first and last residue. A D gene is named only where the DNA matches it firmly. Rows may omit the clone size; those that give it use once, few, many or a size class.

V gene: TRBV5-1; J gene: TRBJ1-5; clone size: -; D gene: TRBD1; CDR3 protein: CASRPGTGVGNQPQHF; CDR3 DNA: TGCGCCAGCAGGCCCGGGACAGGGGTGGGCAATCAGCCCCAGCATTTT
V gene: TRBV19; J gene: TRBJ2-3; clone size: once; D gene: TRBD2; CDR3 protein: CASRELADTDTQYF; CDR3 DNA: TGTGCCAGCAGGGAACTAGCGGACACAGATACGCAGTATTTT
V gene: TRBV25-1; J gene: TRBJ2-7; clone size: once; D gene: -; CDR3 protein: CASSEYLGPSYEQYF; CDR3 DNA: TGTGCCAGCAGTGAATATTTAGGGCCCTCCTACGAGCAGTACTTC
V gene: TRBV11-2; J gene: TRBJ2-7; clone size: -; D gene: -; CDR3 protein: CASSPQGPALHEQYF; CDR3 DNA: TGTGCCAGCAGCCCCCAAGGGCCAGCACTTCACGAGCAGTACTTC
V gene: TRBV18; J gene: TRBJ2-7; clone size: -; D gene: TRBD1; CDR3 protein: CASSPGQVVYEQYF; CDR3 DNA: TGTGCCAGCTCACCCGGACAGGTCGTCTACGAGCAGTACTTC
V gene: TRBV7-9; J gene: TRBJ2-2; clone size: -; D gene: TRBD1; CDR3 protein: CARTGQGMAGELFF; CDR3 DNA: TGTGCCAGGACGGGACAGGGGATGGCCGGGGAGCTGTTTTTT
V gene: TRBV27; J gene: TRBJ2-2; clone size: -; D gene: TRBD1; CDR3 protein: CASRTPGTGSPGELFF; CDR3 DNA: TGTGCCAGCCGAACCCCCGGGACAGGGTCCCCCGGGGAGCTGTTTTTT
V gene: TRBV5-1; J gene: TRBJ2-1; clone size: -; D gene: -; CDR3 protein: CASSLVLNNEQFF; CDR3 DNA: TGCGCCAGCAGCTTGGTACTAAACAATGAGCAGTTCTTC
V gene: TRBV7-3; J gene: TRBJ2-1; clone size: once; D gene: TRBD2; CDR3 protein: CASSPTRTSGAGNEQFF; CDR3 DNA: TGTGCCAGCAGCCCCACCCGGACTAGCGGCGCGGGCAATGAGCAGTTCTTC
V gene: TRBV18; J gene: TRBJ2-1; clone size: once; D gene: TRBD2; CDR3 protein: CASGGVYNEQFF; CDR3 DNA: TGTGCCAGCGGGGGGGTGTACAATGAGCAGTTCTTC
V gene: TRBV7-9; J gene: TRBJ2-1; clone size: -; D gene: TRBD2; CDR3 protein: CASSPPGDYMTGEQFF; CDR3 DNA: TGTGCCAGCAGCCCACCCGGGGACTATATGACGGGTGAGCAGTTCTTC
V gene: TRBV16; J gene: TRBJ1-3; clone size: -; D gene: -; CDR3 protein: CASSGRGSPGNTIYF; CDR3 DNA: TGTGCCAGCAGCGGGAGGGGCTCCCCTGGAAACACCATATATTTT
V gene: TRBV28; J gene: TRBJ2-3; clone size: -; D gene: -; CDR3 protein: CASSWGAPDTQYF; CDR3 DNA: TGTGCCAGCAGTTGGGGAGCCCCAGATACGCAGTATTTT
V gene: TRBV6-5; J gene: TRBJ2-1; clone size: -; D gene: -; CDR3 protein: CASSYSALSSNEQFF; CDR3 DNA: TGTGCCAGCAGTTACTCGGCACTATCGAGCAATGAGCAGTTCTTC
V gene: TRBV5-1; J gene: TRBJ1-1; clone size: once; D gene: -; CDR3 protein: CASSFYGENTEAFF; CDR3 DNA: TGCGCCAGCAGCTTTTATGGGGAGAACACTGAAGCTTTCTTT
V gene: TRBV7-2; J gene: TRBJ1-5; clone size: -; D gene: TRBD1; CDR3 protein: CASSLSGSGGQPQHF; CDR3 DNA: TGTGCCAGCAGCTTAAGTGGCTCAGGGGGTCAGCCCCAGCATTTT
V gene: TRBV19; J gene: TRBJ2-3; clone size: -; D gene: -; CDR3 protein: CASNMGGATDTQYF; CDR3 DNA: TGTGCCAGTAACATGGGGGGGGCGACCGATACGCAGTATTTT
V gene: TRBV19; J gene: TRBJ1-3; clone size: -; D gene: TRBD1; CDR3 protein: CASSTRGQAGNTIYF; CDR3 DNA: TGTGCCAGTAGTACCAGGGGGCAAGCTGGAAACACCATATATTTT
V gene: TRBV11-1; J gene: TRBJ2-1; clone size: -; D gene: -; CDR3 protein: CASSLLEGNEQFF; CDR3 DNA: TGTGCCAGCAGCTTACTGGAGGGGAATGAGCAGTTCTTC
V gene: TRBV7-2; J gene: TRBJ1-3; clone size: once; D gene: -; CDR3 protein: CASSLAGAPGNTIYF; CDR3 DNA: TGTGCCAGCAGCTTAGCAGGGGCCCCTGGAAACACCATATATTTT
V gene: TRBV11-2; J gene: TRBJ2-4; clone size: -; D gene: TRBD2; CDR3 protein: CASSLEWRLAGGRAKNIQYF; CDR3 DNA: TGTGCCAGCAGCTTAGAATGGCGGCTAGCGGGAGGGAGGGCCAAAAACATTCAGTACTTC
V gene: TRBV2; J gene: TRBJ2-7; clone size: few; D gene: TRBD1; CDR3 protein: CASAKDRSSYEQYF; CDR3 DNA: TGTGCCAGTGCCAAGGACAGGAGCTCCTACGAGCAGTACTTC
V gene: TRBV28; J gene: TRBJ2-2; clone size: -; D gene: TRBD1; CDR3 protein: CASGDRNTGELFF; CDR3 DNA: TGTGCCAGCGGGGACAGAAACACCGGGGAGCTGTTTTTT
V gene: TRBV9; J gene: TRBJ2-1; clone size: -; D gene: TRBD1; CDR3 protein: CASSERDRGRGEQFF; CDR3 DNA: TGTGCCAGCAGCGAGCGGGACAGGGGGCGAGGTGAGCAGTTCTTC
V gene: TRBV28; J gene: TRBJ2-7; clone size: -; D gene: TRBD1; CDR3 protein: CASSLRWTGYEQYF; CDR3 DNA: TGTGCCAGCAGTTTACGCTGGACAGGCTACGAGCAGTACTTC
V gene: TRBV25-1; J gene: TRBJ1-5; clone size: -; D gene: -; CDR3 protein: CASSGSAVNQPQHF; CDR3 DNA: TGTGCCAGCAGTGGGTCAGCCGTAAATCAGCCCCAGCATTTT
V gene: TRBV28; J gene: TRBJ2-2; clone size: -; D gene: -; CDR3 protein: CASRWGQGYNTGELFF; CDR3 DNA: TGTGCCAGCAGATGGGGGCAGGGATACAACACCGGGGAGCTGTTTTTT
V gene: TRBV6-7; J gene: TRBJ2-1; clone size: -; D gene: TRBD2; CDR3 protein: CASPGLAGTWEQFF; CDR3 DNA: TGTGCCAGCCCGGGACTAGCGGGGACGTGGGAGCAGTTCTTC
V gene: TRBV7-3; J gene: TRBJ2-7; clone size: -; D gene: TRBD2; CDR3 protein: CASSSGGTSGMYEQYF; CDR3 DNA: TGTGCCAGCAGCTCCGGGGGGACTAGCGGGATGTACGAGCAGTACTTC
V gene: TRBV27; J gene: TRBJ2-1; clone size: -; D gene: TRBD1; CDR3 protein: CASSLSRPGGFNEQFF; CDR3 DNA: TGTGCCAGCAGTTTATCTCGGCCAGGGGGCTTCAATGAGCAGTTCTTC
V gene: TRBV28; J gene: TRBJ2-2; clone size: -; D gene: TRBD1; CDR3 protein: CASSSPGQGAGELFF; CDR3 DNA: TGTGCCAGCAGCTCCCCGGGACAGGGGGCCGGGGAGCTGTTTTTT
V gene: TRBV6-5; J gene: TRBJ2-2; clone size: -; D gene: TRBD1; CDR3 protein: CASSYLRTGYTGELFF; CDR3 DNA: TGTGCCAGCAGTTACCTGAGGACAGGGTACACCGGGGAGCTGTTTTTT
V gene: TRBV21-1; J gene: TRBJ2-1; clone size: -; D gene: -; CDR3 protein: CASSKRASSYNEQFF; CDR3 DNA: TGTGCCAGCAGCAAGAGGGCTAGCTCCTACAATGAGCAGTTCTTC
V gene: TRBV27; J gene: TRBJ2-3; clone size: -; D gene: -; CDR3 protein: CASSFEGGAGTDTQYF; CDR3 DNA: TGTGCCAGCAGTTTCGAGGGGGGCGCGGGCACAGATACGCAGTATTTT
V gene: TRBV7-6; J gene: TRBJ1-3; clone size: -; D gene: TRBD1; CDR3 protein: CASSPPRPGQGKNYSGNTIYF; CDR3 DNA: TGTGCCAGCAGCCCCCCCCGTCCCGGACAGGGCAAGAATTACTCTGGAAACACCATATATTTT
V gene: TRBV29-1; J gene: TRBJ2-5; clone size: once; D gene: -; CDR3 protein: CSVDRQGGPKTQYF; CDR3 DNA: TGCAGCGTTGACAGGCAGGGGGGCCCCAAGACCCAGTACTTC
V gene: TRBV5-1; J gene: TRBJ2-5; clone size: once; D gene: TRBD2; CDR3 protein: CASSLGSASGPGAETQYF; CDR3 DNA: TGCGCCAGCAGCTTGGGATCGGCTAGCGGTCCTGGGGCGGAGACCCAGTACTTC
V gene: TRBV6-4; J gene: TRBJ2-2; clone size: -; D gene: -; CDR3 protein: CASSEQVSTGELFF; CDR3 DNA: TGTGCCAGCAGTGAACAGGTTTCAACCGGGGAGCTGTTTTTT
V gene: TRBV6-6; J gene: TRBJ2-1; clone size: -; D gene: -; CDR3 protein: CASSYGTMTQFF; CDR3 DNA: TGTGCCAGCAGTTACGGAACAATGACGCAGTTCTTC
V gene: TRBV29-1; J gene: TRBJ2-7; clone size: -; D gene: TRBD1; CDR3 protein: CSVDGQGTYEQYF; CDR3 DNA: TGCAGCGTCGACGGACAGGGAACCTACGAGCAGTACTTC
V gene: TRBV9; J gene: TRBJ2-7; clone size: -; D gene: -; CDR3 protein: CASSVTWGSYEQYF; CDR3 DNA: TGTGCCAGCAGCGTGACCTGGGGCTCCTACGAGCAGTACTTC
V gene: TRBV6-4; J gene: TRBJ1-4; clone size: -; D gene: -; CDR3 protein: CASRGPRVIDEKLFF; CDR3 DNA: TGTGCCAGCAGGGGCCCCAGGGTCATTGATGAAAAACTGTTTTTT
V gene: TRBV5-1; J gene: TRBJ2-1; clone size: -; D gene: TRBD1; CDR3 protein: CASSLTGEVNEQFF; CDR3 DNA: TGCGCCAGCAGTTTGACAGGGGAAGTTAATGAGCAGTTCTTC
V gene: TRBV29-1; J gene: TRBJ2-5; clone size: once; D gene: -; CDR3 protein: CSVEDRRRETQYF; CDR3 DNA: TGCAGCGTTGAAGATCGGAGAAGAGAGACCCAGTACTTC
V gene: TRBV5-8; J gene: TRBJ2-7; clone size: -; D gene: -; CDR3 protein: CASSRGGKAYEQYF; CDR3 DNA: TGTGCCAGCAGCCGAGGTGGGAAAGCCTACGAGCAGTACTTC
V gene: TRBV27; J gene: TRBJ2-7; clone size: -; D gene: -; CDR3 protein: CASSLKGYHYEQYF; CDR3 DNA: TGTGCCAGCAGTTTAAAAGGGTACCACTACGAGCAGTACTTC
V gene: TRBV5-8; J gene: TRBJ1-3; clone size: -; D gene: -; CDR3 protein: CASSSGNTIYF; CDR3 DNA: TGTGCCAGCAGCTCTGGAAACACCATATATTTT
V gene: TRBV7-2; J gene: TRBJ2-5; clone size: -; D gene: TRBD2; CDR3 protein: CASSLVPGLAFTSETQYF; CDR3 DNA: TGTGCCAGCAGCTTAGTTCCGGGACTAGCGTTTACATCAGAGACCCAGTACTTC
V gene: TRBV20-1; J gene: TRBJ2-1; clone size: -; D gene: -; CDR3 protein: CSAHLANEQFF; CDR3 DNA: TGCAGTGCTCATCTAGCCAATGAGCAGTTCTTC
V gene: TRBV5-1; J gene: TRBJ2-1; clone size: once; D gene: -; CDR3 protein: CASSLADSATYEQFF; CDR3 DNA: TGCGCCAGCAGCTTGGCCGATTCGGCTACGTATGAGCAGTTCTTC
V gene: TRBV11-2; J gene: TRBJ2-7; clone size: -; D gene: TRBD2; CDR3 protein: CASAAATGLAGAEQYF; CDR3 DNA: TGTGCCAGCGCCGCCGCCACGGGACTAGCGGGAGCCGAGCAGTACTTC
V gene: TRBV6-5; J gene: TRBJ2-7; clone size: -; D gene: -; CDR3 protein: CASSYSLGYEQYF; CDR3 DNA: TGTGCCAGCAGTTACTCGTTGGGTTACGAGCAGTACTTC
V gene: TRBV4-1; J gene: TRBJ1-2; clone size: -; D gene: -; CDR3 protein: CASSQERGQPGGYTF; CDR3 DNA: TGCGCCAGCAGCCAGGAACGCGGACAGCCAGGTGGCTACACCTTC
V gene: TRBV6-5; J gene: TRBJ1-1; clone size: -; D gene: -; CDR3 protein: CASSRRLQGLGEAFF; CDR3 DNA: TGTGCCAGCAGCCGCCGTCTACAGGGACTGGGTGAAGCTTTCTTT
V gene: TRBV6-1; J gene: TRBJ2-7; clone size: -; D gene: -; CDR3 protein: CASGLARTSHYEQYF; CDR3 DNA: TGTGCCAGCGGTCTAGCGAGGACCTCCCACTACGAGCAGTACTTC